Listed below are T cell receptor beta chains from one sample, sequenced in a study of T cells after posttransplantation cyclophosphamide. Sequencing was performed with immunoSEQ multiplex PCR; in TCRdb, only in-frame clones are kept and a portion is missing. This sample carries 20,000 to 30,000 clones, none of them present only once. Input material: PBMCs. These TCRs come from a woman aged 45-65 years in good health, CMV-negative, and a related stem cell transplant donor. Both conserved end residues are part of each CDR3. D genes are given only for firm matches. Clone size, where shown, is once, few, many, or a class for clones that have expanded.

>many|NA|TRBV7-9|TRBJ1-1
TGTGCCAGCAGCTTAATCGGCACTGAAGCTTTCTTT
CASSLIGTEAFF
>many|TRBD1|TRBV6-6|TRBJ1-6
TGTGCCAGCAGGGGTTACAGGGGAGAATCACCCCTCCACTTT
CASRGYRGESPLHF
>many|NA|TRBV11-2|TRBJ2-7
TGTGCCAGCAGCTTAACAGGAAACTACGAGCAGTACTTC
CASSLTGNYEQYF
>many|TRBD1|TRBV6-5|TRBJ2-7
TGTGCCAGCAGTTACGCGTGGACAGGGGAATACGAGCAGTACTTC
CASSYAWTGEYEQYF
>many|TRBD1|TRBV5-5|TRBJ1-2
TGTGCCAGCAGCCCGGGACAGGGGCCCAACTATGGCTACACCTTC
CASSPGQGPNYGYTF
>many|NA|TRBV7-9|TRBJ1-1
TGTGCCAGCAGCCGAGCAGGGGCCACTGAAGCTTTCTTT
CASSRAGATEAFF
>many|TRBD1|TRBV7-2|TRBJ1-1
TGTGCCAGCAGCTTAGTAGCAGGGGGCGGGAACACTGAAGCTTTCTTT
CASSLVAGGGNTEAFF
>many|TRBD2|TRBV5-1|TRBJ2-7
TGCGCCAGCAGCCTTCTAGCGGGACTGAGTTCCTACGAGCAGTACTTC
CASSLLAGLSSYEQYF
>many|TRBD1|TRBV5-4|TRBJ2-7
TGTGCCAGCAGCTTGCGACAGGGGGAGTACGAGCAGTACTTC
CASSLRQGEYEQYF
>many|TRBD1|TRBV5-1|TRBJ2-4
TGCGCCAGCAAGCGGACAGGGGGCAAAAACATTCAGTACTTC
CASKRTGGKNIQYF
>many|TRBD1|TRBV7-2|TRBJ2-7
TGTGCCAGCAGTCAGAGGGGGCTTGAGCAGTACTTC
CASSQRGLEQYF
>many|NA|TRBV5-1|TRBJ2-7
TGCGCCAGCAGCTTGGGCCAGTCCTACGAGCAGTACTTC
CASSLGQSYEQYF
>many|TRBD2|TRBV7-9|TRBJ2-1
TGTGCCAGCAGCGGCTACGGGACTAGGCAGAGGAATGAGCAGTTCTTC
CASSGYGTRQRNEQFF
>many|NA|TRBV6-1|TRBJ1-2
TGTGCCAGCAGTTATCGAACAGCCTATGGCTACACCTTC
CASSYRTAYGYTF
>many|TRBD2|TRBV14|TRBJ2-7
TGTGCCAGCAGCCAACCCTCTAGCGGGGGGGCTCGATACGAGCAGTACTTC
CASSQPSSGGARYEQYF
>many|TRBD1|TRBV14|TRBJ2-1
TGTGCCAGCAGCCAAGACGACAGGGTCTCGCAGTTCTTC
CASSQDDRVSQFF
>many|NA|TRBV4-1|TRBJ2-5
TGCGCCAGCAGCCAACCGGGACTCCAGGAGACCCAGTACTTC
CASSQPGLQETQYF
>many|TRBD1|TRBV11-2|TRBJ1-6
TGTGCCAGCAGCTTAGAGGGGACAGGTCGTCAGACCCTCCACTTT
CASSLEGTGRQTLHF
>many|TRBD2|TRBV11-2|TRBJ2-3
TGTGCCAGCAGCCTTCGGACTAGCGGGGGGGGGAGAGATACGCAGTATTTT
CASSLRTSGGGRDTQYF
>many|NA|TRBV7-9|TRBJ1-1
TGTGCCAGCAGCCCCGCTAGATTCGCTGAAGCTTTCTTT
CASSPARFAEAFF
>many|NA|TRBV2|TRBJ1-4
TGTGCCAGCGAGCCCGGTGGAACTAATGAAAAACTGTTTTTT
CASEPGGTNEKLFF
>many|NA|TRBV6-5|TRBJ2-7
TGTGCCATCAGGGGGGCTGAGGACGAGCAGTACTTC
CAIRGAEDEQYF
>many|TRBD2|TRBV7-9|TRBJ2-5
TGTGCCAGCAGCCCGGGACTAGCGGGAGTTACAGAGACCCAGTACTTC
CASSPGLAGVTETQYF
>many|TRBD1|TRBV9|TRBJ1-1
TGTGCCAGCAGCGTAGAATCAGGGGGCTTCACTGAAGCTTTCTTT
CASSVESGGFTEAFF
>many|NA|TRBV9|TRBJ2-1
TGTGCCAGCAGCGTAGGGATTGGCGGGACCTACAATGAGCAGTTCTTC
CASSVGIGGTYNEQFF
>NA|NA|TRBV2|TRBJ2-5
TGTGCCAGCAGTGTCTCTCGGAACAGGGCTATTTTGAAGACCCAGTACTTC
CASSVSRNRAILKTQYF
>many|TRBD2|TRBV9|TRBJ2-2
TGTGCCAGCAGCGTTAGCGGACTAGCGGGGGGGCTAAGCACCGGGGAGCTGTTTTTT
CASSVSGLAGGLSTGELFF
>many|NA|TRBV27|TRBJ2-3
TGTGCCAGCAGCCCCGTTCAGGCGCAGGATACGCAGTATTTT
CASSPVQAQDTQYF
>few|TRBD1|TRBV7-8|TRBJ2-5
TGTGCCAGCAGAAGAGCCCAAACGACAGGGGTGCAGTACTTC
CASRRAQTTGVQYF